The T cell receptor (beta chain) described here comes from a study of cytomegalovirus exposure and HLA in healthy donors (TCRdb year 2017). Turning to the overall study: According to an earlier analysis of 587 of the donors, about 179 million T cells yielded some 120 million unique TCR beta sequences and 250 to 350 Gb of sequence data. High-throughput TCR immunosequencing, statistical association of individual TCRs with disease status, and machine learning were combined to predict cytomegalovirus infection status. Among the 398 genotyped donors, approximately 76% belonged to the genetic ancestry cluster associated with self-reported Caucasian donors. In the later analysis, no new phenotypic data were used to find candidate immune exposures; instead, reliance was placed on TCR beta sequences and their occurrence across donors. All discovery cohort repertoires had been generated using a single sequencing platform. The study used immunosequencing to profile the T cell repertoires of hundreds of subjects and linked those repertoires to cytomegalovirus serostatus. Roughly 5 DR-DQ haplotypes were treated as single units for association and clustering because of strong linkage in the cohort. Typing coverage differed by locus: A, B, C, DRB1 and DQB1 were typed in about 629-640 donors, DQA1 in roughly 500, DPA1 in some 570, and DPB1 in about 450. In an earlier analysis of roughly 580 of the donors, high-throughput TCR beta sequencing was used to judge whether each TCR beta V gene segment behaved as functional or pseudogenic. An early release that covered about 600 HLA-typed donors contained approximately 320 gigabases of sequencing data and tens of millions of unique TCR sequences. A later genetic analysis took genome-wide SNP genotypes for about three fifths of the 666 donors and used that subset as a discovery cohort. In addition to the first cohort of 666 subjects, a separate validation cohort of approximately 120 different subjects was used. On average, about 200,000 unique TCR beta nucleotide sequences were sequenced per donor among 398 genotyped donors of the cohort, with roughly 20% of those sequences being non-productive. A later analysis re-examined previously published TCR beta repertoires from several hundred donors and added high-resolution HLA genotyping to investigate patterns of TCR occurrence. The study aimed to test whether signatures of past pathogen exposure could be identified by cataloging public T cell receptors. HLA typing included class I and class II loci at four-digit resolution. Donor age, sex, ethnicity and CMV serostatus were compiled together with the repertoire data.

With respect to this clone: This clone's antigen is unknown. No much larger clone exists at a distance of one base, and base qualities are not known.

Libraries were built with the immunoSEQ multiplex PCR assay. A mixture of 60 forward primers for TCR Vbeta segments and 13 reverse primers for TCR Jbeta segments was used in the multiplex PCR. Amplification of the CDR3 region of rearranged TCR beta genes was performed with a multiplex PCR assay on genomic DNA. Amplified TCR beta libraries were sequenced as 87-base-pair reads on the Illumina HiSeq System. As for the original processing: A later analysis tallied tens of millions of unique TCR beta chains across the 640 or so repertoires, and around 9.9 million of those chains were shared by two or more donors. A nearest-neighbor algorithm error-corrected the raw reads and collapsed the reads into unique sequences, merging closely related sequences to remove PCR and sequencing errors. V, D and J gene segments were assigned by aligning CDR3 sequences to IMGT reference sequences. For a sequence to be retained, at least a six-nucleotide match to both a V gene segment and a J gene segment was required. Rearrangements were classified as productive when the CDR3 lacked stop codons and remained in frame with V and J, and all other rearrangements were classified as non-productive. Following IMGT convention, CDR3 was defined as the stretch from the second conserved V-encoded cysteine up to the conserved J-encoded phenylalanine. The earlier analysis of fewer than 750 of the donors excluded sequences that lacked an unambiguous match to a single V gene segment. In an earlier analysis of approximately 590 of the donors, a V segment was called functional when productive rearrangements were above 56.7%, and segregating when the standard deviation between donors exceeded 5%. To diagnose cytomegalovirus status from the catalog of TCR beta chain sequences, a statistical classification framework was built. V and J gene assignment, in a later analysis, came from comparing TCR nucleotide sequences with IMGT/GENE-DB human TR gene sequences. In a later analysis, CDR3 sequences and most-parsimonious VDJ recombination scenarios were assigned using the TCRdist pipeline. In a later analysis, each TCR beta chain was defined by its CDR3 amino acid sequence together with its V-gene family, and reads lacking a unique V-gene family were excluded. In a later analysis, fewer than 600 highly shared, low-generation-probability nucleotide sequences were removed to address suspected cross-contamination and a sequencing artifact. A later analysis calculated a clonal expansion index for each public chain from normalized within-repertoire ranks of inferred template counts. In a later analysis, generation probabilities were computed using a VDJ recombination model fitted to out-of-frame rearrangements, and the results were checked against IGoR. In a later analysis, hypergeometric tests were used to score TCR-TCR, TCR-HLA and TCR-CMV co-occurrence, with a repertoire-size bias correction applied to TCR pairs. A later analysis estimated false discovery rates by permuting HLA or CMV assignments 20 times. In a later analysis, co-occurring TCRs were grouped using DBSCAN, and TCRdist sequence similarity was added for clustering within HLA-allele-positive subsets. For co-occurrence clustering, repertoires with fewer than 30,000 or more than 120,000 public chains were excluded, along with roughly 5 repertoires with anomalous nucleotide sharing. In TCRdb, the immuneACCESS table is reduced to in-frame sequences with V and J assigned. These tables do not hold every clone; where another copy was compared, an unresolved V gene accounts for under half, and the others remain unexplained. The DNA was the basis for D and trimming; V, J and clone size are from that table. The sample yields some 180,000 clones; about 90% were counted once. The ten largest clones add up to about 0.23% of the sample.

CDR1 and CDR2, looked up from the germline V gene (reference sequence), are SEHNR and FQNEAQ. Measured from the cysteine to the phenylalanine, the CDR3 is 17 residues long. Only CDR3 DNA is held: 51 bases, read in frame from base 1. Germline trimming: 4 bases from V, 0 bases from J; junction bases outside gene matches: 9. What the research found in general, with its limitations: Some IMGT-functional V segments, including TRBV6-2 and TRBV6-3, could not be told apart with the 87-base-pair reads, so those segments were excluded. A later analysis found that HLA-associated TCR beta chains were more clonally expanded and had lower generation probabilities than equally common non-associated chains. At a false discovery rate of 0.05, a later analysis linked approximately 18,000 TCR beta sequences to specific HLA alleles. Strong co-occurrence of HLA alleles, especially DR and DQ, made assigning TCR associations to individual alleles difficult. According to a later analysis, parvovirus B19, influenza, CMV and Epstein-Barr virus appeared linked to several top co-occurrence clusters. The only immune exposure information available for the cohort was CMV serostatus. In a later analysis, most CMV-associated TCR beta chains were found to appear HLA-restricted, with HLA associations seemingly driven largely by CMV exposure. The cohort was sequenced for TCR beta chains only, and without alpha or paired-chain data the features that could be detected were limited. V-gene and J-gene trimming of TCR beta chains was associated with a missense DCLRE1C variant in a later genetic analysis, and the association was replicated in an independent cohort. A cluster of highly shared sequence variants was judged likely to represent a technical artifact of the sequencing pipeline. The authors suggested that the approach could potentially be generalized to other disease states and immunological phenotypes. Broadly in line with IMGT annotations, most TCR beta V segments showed up in productive rearrangements about 87% or about 30% of the time in an earlier analysis of 450 to 750 of the donors. In the study, approximately 160 TCR beta chains were listed as associated with cytomegalovirus. In a later analysis, the rate of TCR association differed among HLA loci, with DRB1 alleles having the most associated TCRs and HLA-C alleles having the fewest. Cytomegalovirus status was reported to be diagnosed by the classifier with high specificity and sensitivity in both the original and validation cohorts. Because HLA typing was unavailable for some donors at each locus, only the typed subset was used in association tests. A later genetic analysis reported fewer N-insertions in productive TCRs among donors in an Asian-associated ancestry cluster than the roughly 720-donor mean. Because counts were too low, more than 15 rarely observed V segments, including chromosome 9 orphons, were left out of the earlier analysis of some 640 of the donors. Linkage disequilibrium might explain the correlated functional status among segregating V segments, but an unknown experimental factor could not be excluded. A further reported finding was that TCR beta sequences accurately predicted the HLA-A and HLA-B alleles for most subjects in the first cohort. In vitro tests confirmed that a few of the cytomegalovirus-associated TCR beta chains recognize cytomegalovirus antigens. The presence/absence analyses assumed that sequencing depth was roughly uniform across donors, and that assumption may not be true. Across donors, most TCR sequences were observed very rarely, whereas some public TCRs were present in many individuals.

The cohort comprised fewer than 700 healthy bone marrow donors. All cohort members were sampled while nominally healthy, although unrecorded immune exposures were likely present. The donor tested CMV seronegative and was one of the 352 seronegative cohort members. A peripheral blood sample was provided by each donor, and peripheral blood mononuclear cells were used for TCR beta sequencing. Genomic DNA extraction from the blood cell samples was performed with the Qiagen DNeasy Blood Extraction Kit. The sequence is built from TRBV7-9 and TRBJ1-3; 7 bases in the middle match TRBD1. The sequence derives from a girl under three years old in good health and CMV-seronegative. The sequencing input was PBMCs. The sequenced DNA: TGTGCCAGCAGCTACCCGACAGGGACCGACTCTGGAAACACCATATATTTT. It translates to CASSYPTGTDSGNTIYF.